What follows are 14 T cell receptor beta chains derived from one specimen sequenced in a study of cytomegalovirus exposure and HLA in healthy donors. A multiplex PCR was run with 60 Vbeta primers and 13 Jbeta primers. The method was immunoSEQ multiplex PCR; TCRdb's version includes in-frame clones alone and lacks a portion of them. Of about 160,000 clones in the sample, about 73% are singletons; the top ten hold around 3.1%. The sequenced sample was PBMCs. The source of these receptors is a middle-aged woman in good health and CMV-seronegative.

V gene TRBV7-2 combines with J gene TRBJ1-3; D is unclear. Trimming left V 3 bases short and J 0 bases short, with 6 bases between. This CDR3 comprises 14 residues. CDR1 is SGHTA, CDR2 FQGNSA, per germline. The DNA of the CDR3 is TGTGCCAGCAGCTTCCTAAGCTCTGGAAACACCATATATTTT. Protein sequence: CASSFLSSGNTIYF.

This clone came up once. The chain carries TRBV23-1 and TRBJ2-7; perhaps TRBD2 as D (5 bases). TRBV23-1 counts as an open reading frame of uncertain function. The CDR3 is made up of 12 amino acids. The germline V and J ends were trimmed by 3 bases and 11 bases, with 14 bases remaining between them. CDR3 in DNA: TGCGCCAGCAGTCAGGGGTTGTGGGGAGAGTACTTC. It specifies CASSQGLWGEYF.

The V and J genes are TRBV25-1 and TRBJ1-1; D is unclear. Trimming took off 4 bases at V and 2 bases at J, with 14 bases between the two ends. Germline V gene data show CDR1 as MGHDK and CDR2 as SYGVNS. The CDR3 is 15 residues long. The CDR3 coding sequence is TGTGCCAGCAGTGGGGCTGGAGCGGGAAACACTGAAGCTTTCTTT. It yields the protein CASSGAGAGNTEAFF.

The V call is TRBV18, the J call TRBJ2-1; D remains unclear. Looked up from germline, CDR1 is KGHSH and CDR2 is LQKENI. CDR3 length equals 15 residues. Trimming shortened V by 1 base and J by 4 bases, and 11 bases separated the two germline ends. CDR3 protein: CASSPLPQTYNEQFF. In DNA form, the CDR3 reads TGTGCCAGCTCACCACTACCCCAGACATACAATGAGCAGTTCTTC. The full variable domain, in which reference TRBV18 and TRBJ2-1 provide the parts outside the CDR3, is NAGVMQNPRHLVRRRGQEARLRCSPMKGHSHVYWYRQLPEEGLKFMVYLQKENIIDESGMPKERFSAEFPKEGPSILRIQQVVRGDSAAYFCASSPLPQTYNEQFFGPGTRLTVL.

In DNA form, the CDR3 reads TGTGCCAGCTCACCACAGTACGGGACTAGCGGGGGGGCCGGAGCAGATACGCAGTATTTT. This gives the protein CASSPQYGTSGGAGADTQYF. The chain uses TRBV18 and TRBJ2-3; 16 nucleotides align to TRBD2. The CDR3 length is 20 residues. Per the germline V gene, CDR1 is KGHSH and CDR2 is LQKENI. With V trimmed by 1 base and J by 4 bases, 11 bases remained unmatched. Together with reference TRBV18 and TRBJ2-3, the CDR3 gives the full variable domain: NAGVMQNPRHLVRRRGQEARLRCSPMKGHSHVYWYRQLPEEGLKFMVYLQKENIIDESGMPKERFSAEFPKEGPSILRIQQVVRGDSAAYFCASSPQYGTSGGAGADTQYFGPGTRLTVL.

This clone appeared a single time. The rearrangement joins TRBV4-1 to TRBJ2-1; TRBD1 might be the D (6 bases). This CDR3 has 14 amino acids. V was cut by 2 bases and J by 6 bases, with 11 bases left in between. Germline-derived CDR1 and CDR2 are MGHRA and YSYEKL. DNA of the CDR3: TGCGCCAGCAGCCAACTGACAGGTTTCAATGAGCAGTTCTTC. Translated, it gives CASSQLTGFNEQFF.

V and J are TRBV21-1 and TRBJ1-1. TRBV21-1 is flagged as a pseudogene. The CDR3 has 20 residues. DNA for the CDR3: TGTGCCAGCAGCAAAGCGGGGGGTCTTCCCGGCAATGCAGGAGGCGGTGAAGCTTTCTTT. It specifies CASSKAGGLPGNAGGGEAFF.

This chain connects TRBV7-8 to TRBJ2-5; TRBD1 might be the D (6 bases). CDR3 length: 15 residues. CDR1 and CDR2 (germline): SGHVS, FQNEAQ. V was cut by 3 bases and J by 0 bases, with 11 bases left in between. In DNA, the CDR3 is TGTGCCAGCAGCTTCCGACGACAGGACCAAGAGACCCAGTACTTC. It is translated as CASSFRRQDQETQYF.

The genes are TRBV28 and TRBJ1-5; no clear D. Looked up from germline, CDR1 is MDHEN and CDR2 is SYDVKM. The CDR3 totals 14 residues. V was pared by 3 bases and J by 0 bases, with 6 bases between. The CDR3 DNA sequence: TGTGCCAGCAGTTTGGCAGGTAGCAATCAGCCCCAGCATTTT. It is translated as CASSLAGSNQPQHF.

The V and J genes are TRBV27 and TRBJ1-1; D gene unclear. Germline-derived CDR1 and CDR2 are MNHEY and SMNVEV (reference sequence). The V end lost 6 bases, the J end lost 2 bases, and 22 bases lay between the germline ends. The CDR3 has 17 residues. CDR3 sequence: CASRALYNDGDNTEAFF. The CDR3 DNA reads TGTGCCAGCAGAGCACTCTACAACGACGGAGATAACACTGAAGCTTTCTTT.

This chain links TRBV11-2 with TRBJ2-1; 8 bases match TRBD1. The CDR3 is 14 amino acids. Germline trimming cut 3 bases from V and 6 bases from J; bases unmatched to any gene: 4. Germline V gives CDR1 SGHAT, CDR2 FQNNGV. CDR3 residues: CASSFGQGGNEQFF. CDR3 in DNA: TGTGCCAGCAGCTTTGGACAGGGCGGCAATGAGCAGTTCTTC.

V and J are TRBV18 and TRBJ1-2; D may be TRBD1 (5 bases). The CDR3 is made up of 15 amino acids. Germline-derived CDR1 and CDR2 are KGHSH and LQKENI. Between the trimmed V and J ends, which lost 2 bases and 4 bases, there was a span of 14 bases. Written as DNA, the CDR3 is TGTGCCAGCTCACCATCGGAGGGGCACCTCTATGGCTACACCTTC. The encoded protein is CASSPSEGHLYGYTF.

This sequence joins TRBV5-1 and TRBJ2-5; 10 bases agree with TRBD2. This CDR3 is 16 amino acids long. Germline assignment: CDR1 SGHRS and CDR2 YFSETQ. With 3 bases clipped from V and 4 bases from J, the junction kept 9 bases outside the gene matches. This CDR3 is CASSSGERGGAETQYF. The CDR3 bases are TGCGCCAGCAGCTCGGGGGAGCGGGGGGGCGCAGAGACCCAGTACTTC.

This chain uses TRBV5-4 with TRBJ1-2; D is perhaps TRBD1 (5 bases). From germline, CDR1 is SGHNT and CDR2 YYREEE (reference sequence). This CDR3 is 16 amino acids long. Between the trimmed V and J ends, which lost 1 base and 2 bases, there was a span of 15 bases. In DNA, the CDR3 is TGTGCCAGCAGCTTGCTCGACCGGAGGGGCAACTATGGCTACACCTTC. Translated, it gives CASSLLDRRGNYGYTF. The full variable domain, with the rest looked up from reference TRBV5-4 and TRBJ1-2, is ETGVTQSPTHLIKTRGQQVTLRCSSQSGHNTVSWYQQALGQGPQFIFQYYREEENGRGNFPPRFSGLQFPNYSSELNVNALELDDSALYLCASSLLDRRGNYGYTFGSGTRLTVV.